The clone carrying this T cell receptor beta chain was counted ten times or more. Its antigen is not identified. Bulk tumor genomic DNA served as template, at around 600 ng per sample. Surgery yielded several widely spaced biopsies per primary tumor. Patients went through curative surgery, and their non-small cell lung cancer was untreated and newly diagnosed. Everyone who gave samples had just been diagnosed with non-small cell lung cancer and was having surgery with curative intent. The CDR3 runs to 15 residues. Trimming removed 5 bases from V and 4 bases from J; junction bases left unmatched: 13. The germline CDR1 and CDR2 sequences are DFQATT and SNEGSKA (reference sequence). This record comes from a study of immune heterogeneity within non-small cell lung tumors. Study results and limitations: Multiple tumor sites within a patient showed recurrence of identical dominant CDR3 beta clonotypes; site-unique high-frequency clones were present as well.

In a multiplex PCR, 32 V and 13 J primers amplified TCR beta CDR3. TCRdb re-analysed the multiplex PCR reads in MiXCR, keeping a single row per CDR3 protein. The sample has more than 9,000 distinct CDR3 sequences, 25% to 35% seen once. The sequence was obtained from a woman aged 55-69 years with non-small cell lung cancer. The chain has TRBV20-1 and TRBJ2-5; 7 nucleotides line up with TRBD1. The sample consisted of lung tumor tissue. The DNA for the CDR3 is TGCAGTGCTCCGGGACAGCCTTCTGAGAGAGAGACCCAGTACTTC. It encodes CSAPGQPSERETQYF.